The present TCR beta chain was sequenced within a study of cytomegalovirus exposure and HLA in healthy donors. Clones were read by immunoSEQ multiplex PCR, and TCRdb kept only the in-frame ones, dropping some. The sample contains hundreds of thousands of clones, less than 95% of which appear only once. About this clone: Its antigen is unidentified.

General observations from the study: Cytomegalovirus association was assigned to approximately 160 TCR beta chains. Rare sequences made up most TCRs, while some public TCRs were found in many donors. The CMV antigen specificity of a few CMV-associated chains was confirmed through in vitro analysis.

The germline V gene has CDR1 MGHDK and CDR2 SYGVNS. V shed 4 bases and J 4 bases; nucleotides not matched to a gene: 3. CDR3 length: 14 amino acids. The V call is TRBV25-1, the J call TRBJ2-1, with 8 bases identical to TRBD2. What was sequenced was PBMCs. This receptor was obtained from a woman aged 30 to 39 in good health and CMV-seronegative. The CDR3: CASSVSGAYNEQFF. Here the CDR3 DNA reads TGTGCCAGCAGTGTTAGCGGGGCTTACAATGAGCAGTTCTTC.